A selection of T cell receptor beta chains follows, all from one sample in a study of long-term antiretroviral therapy in people with HIV. Method: immunoSEQ multiplex PCR; TCRdb's copy keeps in-frame clones and lacks some. The sample gives roughly 21,000 clones, around 80% of which show up once; about 9.4% is in the top ten. Sequencing used unsorted PBMCs, obtained 4.1 years after starting antiretroviral therapy. Source of these receptors: a woman in her forties with HIV. Each CDR3 is given with its conserved first and last residue. The order of the fields is D gene, V gene, J gene, clone size, CDR3 DNA, CDR3 protein. A D gene is named only where the DNA matches it firmly. Rows give clone size only sometimes, using once, few, many, or a class for an expanded clone.

D: TRBD2; V: TRBV4-2; J: TRBJ2-5; size: .; DNA: TGTGCCAGCAGCCAAGACGGGACTAGCGAAGAGACCCAGTACTTC; CDR3: CASSQDGTSEETQYF
D: TRBD2; V: TRBV5-4; J: TRBJ2-1; size: .; DNA: TGTGCCAGCAGCTTGGGGGGGACTAGCGGCCTCAATGAGCAGTTCTTC; CDR3: CASSLGGTSGLNEQFF
D: .; V: TRBV4-1; J: TRBJ1-4; size: .; DNA: TGCGCCAGCACCTCAGGGGCAGGGTCTGTTACTAATGAAAAACTGTTTTTT; CDR3: CASTSGAGSVTNEKLFF
D: .; V: TRBV19; J: TRBJ1-2; size: .; DNA: TGTGCCAGTAGTATTTTCTACGACACTAACTATGGCTACACCTTC; CDR3: CASSIFYDTNYGYTF
D: TRBD1; V: TRBV5-6; J: TRBJ2-7; size: .; DNA: TGTGCCAGCAGACCCGGGACAGGGATTTACGAGCAGTACTTC; CDR3: CASRPGTGIYEQYF
D: TRBD1; V: TRBV11-3; J: TRBJ2-3; size: .; DNA: TGTGCCAGCAGCCGAAGCCTGATGGGACAGGGCACAGATACGCAGTATTTT; CDR3: CASSRSLMGQGTDTQYF
D: .; V: TRBV11-2; J: TRBJ2-5; size: .; DNA: TGTGCCAGCAGCTTGAAAGAGACCCAGTACTTC; CDR3: CASSLKETQYF
D: .; V: TRBV19; J: TRBJ1-2; size: few; DNA: TGTGCCAGTAGTATAGCCACAGGCCCTAACTATGGCTACACCTTC; CDR3: CASSIATGPNYGYTF
D: .; V: TRBV18; J: TRBJ2-1; size: .; DNA: TGTGCCAGCTCACCGGCGGTCGGCTCCTACAATGAGCAGTTCTTC; CDR3: CASSPAVGSYNEQFF
D: .; V: TRBV19; J: TRBJ1-1; size: few; DNA: TGTGCCAGTAGTATTTTTGGGAACACTGAAGCTTTCTTT; CDR3: CASSIFGNTEAFF
D: TRBD1; V: TRBV5-6; J: TRBJ2-7; size: .; DNA: TGTGCCAGCAGCTATGGACAGGGGGTCCACGAGCAGTACTTC; CDR3: CASSYGQGVHEQYF
D: TRBD2; V: TRBV7-9; J: TRBJ2-1; size: .; DNA: TGTGCCAGCAGCTCAGGGGCGGGAGGGTATGAGCAGTTCTTC; CDR3: CASSSGAGGYEQFF
D: TRBD2; V: TRBV7-9; J: TRBJ2-7; size: .; DNA: TGTGCCAGCAGCGTCGTGACTAGCCAACATCTCCATTACGAGCAGTACTTC; CDR3: CASSVVTSQHLHYEQYF
D: .; V: TRBV7-9; J: TRBJ1-4; size: few; DNA: TGTGCCAGCAGCTTTACAGGGTCAAATGAAAAACTGTTTTTT; CDR3: CASSFTGSNEKLFF
D: .; V: TRBV12-5; J: TRBJ2-6; size: .; DNA: TGTGCTAGTGGGGAGTCTGGGGCCAACGTCCTGACTTTC; CDR3: CASGESGANVLTF
D: .; V: TRBV7-9; J: TRBJ1-2; size: few; DNA: TGTGCCAGCAGCTTCAGGGATTCAGGTTATGGCTACACCTTC; CDR3: CASSFRDSGYGYTF
D: .; V: TRBV5-8; J: TRBJ2-2; size: .; DNA: TGTGCCAGCAGCTTGGTGGACACCGGGGAGCTGTTTTTT; CDR3: CASSLVDTGELFF
D: .; V: TRBV7-2; J: TRBJ1-1; size: once; DNA: TGTGCCAGCAGCCCCCTCGGGGGGGAAACTGAAGCTTTCTTT; CDR3: CASSPLGGETEAFF
D: .; V: TRBV18; J: TRBJ2-2; size: .; DNA: TGTGCCAGCTCACCACCGGACACCGGGGAGCTGTTTTTT; CDR3: CASSPPDTGELFF
D: .; V: TRBV11-3; J: TRBJ1-1; size: .; DNA: TGTGCCAGCAGCTTCATGAACACTGAAGCTTTCTTT; CDR3: CASSFMNTEAFF
D: TRBD2; V: TRBV6-4; J: TRBJ2-1; size: .; DNA: TGTGCCAGCAAGCCTATAGCGGGAGGGGAGCAGTTCTTC; CDR3: CASKPIAGGEQFF
D: .; V: TRBV30; J: TRBJ2-2; size: .; DNA: TGTGCCTGGAGTGTACGGCCCCTACCTACCCTTATCGGGGAGCTGTTTTTT; CDR3: CAWSVRPLPTLIGELFF
D: TRBD1; V: TRBV2; J: TRBJ1-2; size: few; DNA: TGTGCCAGCAGGGATGACAGGGGGAACTATGGCTACACCTTC; CDR3: CASRDDRGNYGYTF
D: .; V: TRBV7-2; J: TRBJ2-7; size: .; DNA: TGTGCCAGCAGCTCCTTCTTCTCCTACGAGCAGTACTTC; CDR3: CASSSFFSYEQYF
D: TRBD1; V: TRBV5-4; J: TRBJ2-2; size: .; DNA: TGTGCCAGCAGCTTTGACAGGGTGCAAACCGGGGAGCTGTTTTTT; CDR3: CASSFDRVQTGELFF
D: .; V: TRBV9; J: TRBJ2-5; size: .; DNA: TGTGCCAGCAGCCCCGGTGACAGGAGCCAAGAGACCCAGTACTTC; CDR3: CASSPGDRSQETQYF
D: .; V: TRBV28; J: TRBJ1-5; size: .; DNA: TGTGCCAGCAGCCAACCCCCCAGGGTGAGGAGCAATCAGCCCCAGCATTTT; CDR3: CASSQPPRVRSNQPQHF
D: .; V: TRBV6-1; J: TRBJ1-3; size: .; DNA: TGTGCCAGCAGTGGGGAGTTTGGAAACACCATATATTTT; CDR3: CASSGEFGNTIYF
D: .; V: TRBV6-1; J: TRBJ1-4; size: .; DNA: TGTGCCAGCAGCACAGGACAACGAGGTGAAAAACTGTTTTTT; CDR3: CASSTGQRGEKLFF
D: TRBD1; V: TRBV14; J: TRBJ2-7; size: .; DNA: TGTGCCAGCAGCCTGATTGGGACAGACTACGAGCAGTACTTC; CDR3: CASSLIGTDYEQYF
D: .; V: TRBV30; J: TRBJ1-3; size: .; DNA: TGTGCCTGGAGTGGTCAGATCTCTGGAAACACCATATATTTT; CDR3: CAWSGQISGNTIYF
D: TRBD2; V: TRBV6-6; J: TRBJ2-2; size: .; DNA: TGTGCCAGCAGCGGGGGGACGGCGAACACCGGGGAGCTGTTTTTT; CDR3: CASSGGTANTGELFF
D: .; V: TRBV7-8; J: TRBJ1-5; size: .; DNA: TGTGCCAGCGGCCGAGAGCTGAATCAGCCCCAGCATTTT; CDR3: CASGRELNQPQHF
D: TRBD2; V: TRBV9; J: TRBJ2-7; size: once; DNA: TGTGCCAGCAGCTCCGAGGGGGCTAGCGGGAGTTATGGATTCACCTACGAGCAGTACTTC; CDR3: CASSSEGASGSYGFTYEQYF
D: .; V: TRBV30; J: TRBJ1-5; size: .; DNA: TGTGCCTGGAGTGAAGGGAAAGTCAATCAGCCCCAGCATTTT; CDR3: CAWSEGKVNQPQHF
D: TRBD2; V: TRBV5-1; J: TRBJ2-1; size: .; DNA: TGCGCCAGCAGCTTGGTAGCGGGAACATACAATGAGCAGTTCTTC; CDR3: CASSLVAGTYNEQFF